These T cell receptor beta chains were read from a single sample in a study of identical twins. TCRdb fed the 5' RACE reads into MiXCR, producing one record per CDR3 protein. Here the sample spans 400,000 to 500,000 distinct CDR3 sequences, about 13% being singletons. Separately, the same data were catalogued under a study of yellow fever vaccine responses in identical twins.

The source material was CD4+ T cells sorted from blood. The receptors originated from a woman younger than 35 in good health. Each CDR3 is given with its conserved first and last residue.

>TRBJ2-3|TRBV4-2
CASSQQAGGQIMQYF
>TRBJ1-2|TRBV7-8
CASSREGGYGYTF
>TRBJ1-4|TRBV28
CASSPGGFREKLFF
>TRBJ2-1|TRBV10-2
CASSGTKSSYNEQFF
>TRBJ1-6|TRBV7-9
CASSLVGRSLHF
>TRBJ2-3|TRBV7-2
CASSLVRSGGTDTQYF
>TRBJ2-5|TRBV5-1
CASSRGTGQETQYF
>TRBJ2-1|TRBV6-1
CASSAEGAGEQFF
>TRBJ2-2|TRBV18
CASSPPVRDTGELFF
>TRBJ2-3|TRBV12-3/TRBV12-4
CASTRWGWNTQYF
>TRBJ2-2|TRBV19
CASSIDRGQGTGELFF
>TRBJ2-7|TRBV6-2/TRBV6-3
CASSYGQLSEQYF
>TRBJ2-2|TRBV5-5
CASSLSQANTGELFF